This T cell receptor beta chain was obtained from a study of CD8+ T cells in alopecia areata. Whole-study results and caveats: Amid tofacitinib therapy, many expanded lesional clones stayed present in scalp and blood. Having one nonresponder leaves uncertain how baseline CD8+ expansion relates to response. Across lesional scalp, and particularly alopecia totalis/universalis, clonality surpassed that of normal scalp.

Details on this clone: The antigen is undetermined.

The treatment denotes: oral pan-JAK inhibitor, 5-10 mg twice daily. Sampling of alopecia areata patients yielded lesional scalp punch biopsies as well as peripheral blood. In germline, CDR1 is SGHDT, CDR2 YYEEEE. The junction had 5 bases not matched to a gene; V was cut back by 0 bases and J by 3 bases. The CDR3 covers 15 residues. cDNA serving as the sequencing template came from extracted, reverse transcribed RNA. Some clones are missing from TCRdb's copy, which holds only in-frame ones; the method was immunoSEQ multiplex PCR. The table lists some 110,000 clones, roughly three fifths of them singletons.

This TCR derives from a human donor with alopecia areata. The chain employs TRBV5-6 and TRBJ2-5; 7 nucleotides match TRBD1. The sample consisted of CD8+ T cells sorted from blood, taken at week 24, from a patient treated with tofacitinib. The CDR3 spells CASSLGFGTEETQYF. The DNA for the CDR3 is TGTGCCAGCAGCTTGGGATTCGGGACAGAAGAGACCCAGTACTTC.